The 13 T cell receptor beta chains listed next were all sequenced from one sample in a study of CD8+ T cells in alopecia areata. Stated treatment: oral pan-JAK inhibitor, 5-10 mg twice daily. Following RNA extraction, reverse transcription yielded cDNA that acted as the sequencing template. Libraries were prepared by immunoSEQ multiplex PCR; TCRdb keeps only in-frame clonotypes and omits some of them. The sample holds 200,000 to 250,000 clones, just over 65% seen once. The sequencing used CD4+ T cells sorted from blood, collected at week 44, from a patient treated with tofacitinib. The source is a human donor with alopecia areata.

V usage is TRBV7-2 and J usage is TRBJ1-2, with D unresolved. This CDR3 spans 15 amino acids. The V gene's germline CDR1 is SGHTA and CDR2 FQGNSA. V was pared by 1 base and J by 8 bases, with 17 bases between. CDR3 protein: CASSLVRNGDGGYTF. The CDR3 DNA sequence: TGTGCCAGCAGCTTAGTAAGGAACGGGGATGGCGGCTACACCTTC.

This sequence joins TRBV30 and TRBJ1-1, with D unresolved. CDR3 length: 15 residues. Trimming pared 2 bases from V and 0 bases from J, leaving 13 bases between. Germline loops: CDR1 GTSNPN, CDR2 SVGIG (reference sequence). The CDR3 DNA reads TGTGCCTGGAGTCGGGCCAGGATAATGAACACTGAAGCTTTCTTT. This gives the protein CAWSRARIMNTEAFF.

The rearrangement uses TRBV2 and TRBJ2-3; D unresolved. The CDR3 is 13 amino acids. Trimming stripped 11 bases from V and 8 bases from J, with 20 bases between. CDR1 is SNHLY and CDR2 is FYNNEI in the germline V gene. This CDR3 is CAAHQSAAGTQYF. DNA of the CDR3: TGTGCCGCACATCAGTCGGCTGCCGGTACGCAGTATTTT.

This clone was seen only a few times. CDR3 amino acids: CASSSGQGNTDTQYF. CDR3 nucleotides: TGCGCCAGCAGCAGCGGACAAGGAAACACAGATACGCAGTATTTT. This chain connects TRBV4-3 to TRBJ2-3; D tentatively reads TRBD1 or TRBD2 (5 bases each). The CDR3 contains 15 residues. Between the trimmed V and J ends, which lost 5 bases and 2 bases, there was a span of 14 bases. Germline CDR1 reads LGHNA; CDR2 reads YSLEER.

This clone has just a few counts. V and J are TRBV29-1 and TRBJ2-5; D ambiguous. The length of the CDR3 is 13 residues. From germline, CDR1 is SQVTM and CDR2 ANQGSEA. The V and J ends lost 0 bases and 5 bases respectively, with 10 bases between them. The CDR3 DNA reads as TGCAGCGTTGAAGAACTAACCTGGGAGACCCAGTACTTC. It specifies CSVEELTWETQYF.

The chain employs TRBV4-3 and TRBJ2-1; tentative D call: TRBD1 (7 bases). The CDR3 runs 15 residues. V lost 4 bases and J lost 5, with 15 bases in between. In germline, CDR1 is LGHNA, CDR2 YSLEER. The CDR3 loop reads CASSRQGGADNEQFF. The CDR3 bases are TGCGCCAGCAGCCGTCAGGGGGGAGCAGACAATGAGCAGTTCTTC.

V is TRBV19 and J is TRBJ1-2; D gene unclear. CDR1 and CDR2 (germline): LNHDA, SQIVND (reference sequence). V gave up 9 bases and J gave up 4 bases, with 18 bases separating them. The CDR3 spans 14 residues. The chain's CDR3 is CASSRGTLGYGYTF. DNA of the CDR3: TGTGCCAGCAGCCGGGGAACGCTGGGCTATGGCTACACCTTC.

This chain uses TRBV29-1 with TRBJ1-2; maybe TRBD1 (6 bases). CDR1 is SQVTM, CDR2 ANQGSEA, per germline. Deletions cut 3 bases from V and 4 bases from J, with 15 bases between. The CDR3 has 14 residues. Here the CDR3 reads CSVDLIGQIYGYTF. The CDR3 DNA is TGCAGCGTTGACCTGATTGGACAGATCTATGGCTACACCTTC. Combining the CDR3 with reference TRBV29-1 and TRBJ1-2 gives the whole variable domain SAVISQKPSRDICQRGTSLTIQCQVDSQVTMMFWYRQQPGQSLTLIATANQGSEATYESGFVIDKFPISRPNLTFSTLTVSNMSPEDSSIYLCSVDLIGQIYGYTFGSGTRLTVV.

The DNA for the CDR3 is TGTGCCAGCAGCTTAACCCCGAGGGGGATGCGTGGCAATGAGCAGTTCTTC. Its protein product is CASSLTPRGMRGNEQFF. The V and J genes are TRBV7-3 and TRBJ2-1; possibly TRBD1 for D (6 bases). Germline lookup yields CDR1 SGHTA and CDR2 FQGTGA. Between the trimmed V and J ends, which lost 0 bases and 6 bases, there was a span of 18 bases. This CDR3 is built from 17 residues. The entire variable domain, with the rest obtained from reference TRBV7-3 and TRBJ2-1, is as follows: GAGVSQTPSNKVTEKGKYVELRCDPISGHTALYWYRQSLGQGPEFLIYFQGTGAADDSGLPNDRFFAVRPEGSVSTLKIQRTERGDSAVYLCASSLTPRGMRGNEQFFGPGTRLTVL.

V gene TRBV29-1 combines with J gene TRBJ2-3; possibly TRBD1 or TRBD2 for D (5 bases each). Trimming stripped 3 bases from V and 2 bases from J, with 9 bases between. The CDR3 is made up of 13 amino acids. Germline-derived CDR1 and CDR2 are SQVTM and ANQGSEA. This CDR3 reads CSVEGVYTDTQYF. The CDR3 bases are TGCAGCGTTGAGGGGGTGTACACAGATACGCAGTATTTT.

CDR3 residues: CAWSVWGQITEAFF. DNA for the CDR3: TGTGCCTGGAGTGTATGGGGTCAGATCACTGAAGCTTTCTTT. The chain employs TRBV30 and TRBJ1-1; D is uncertain. V shed 0 bases and J shed 4 bases, with 12 bases lying between them. The CDR3 extends over 14 amino acids. In germline, CDR1 is GTSNPN, CDR2 SVGIG (reference sequence).

The table lists this clone with a few counts. This sequence is one base from a far larger clone and is likely a read error. The chain joins TRBV28 to TRBJ2-3; tentative D call: TRBD2 (6 bases). The CDR3 consists of 13 residues. Germline-derived CDR1 and CDR2 are MDHEN and SYDVKM. The V end was cut by 4 bases, the J end by 1 base, with 6 bases between. The CDR3 reads CASSWGGTDTQYF. The DNA for the CDR3 is TGTGCCAGCAGTTGGGGGGGCACAGATACGCAGTATTTT.

The chain carries TRBV29-1 and TRBJ1-2; weak D call: TRBD1 (6 bases). Trimming took off 6 bases at V and 3 bases at J, with 14 bases between the two ends. This CDR3 contains 13 residues. Germline lookup yields CDR1 SQVTM and CDR2 ANQGSEA. The CDR3, as DNA: TGCAGCGTGAAGACAGGCTTCGACTATGGCTACACCTTC. Translated, it gives CSVKTGFDYGYTF. The full variable domain, its missing parts supplied by reference TRBV29-1 and TRBJ1-2, is SAVISQKPSRDICQRGTSLTIQCQVDSQVTMMFWYRQQPGQSLTLIATANQGSEATYESGFVIDKFPISRPNLTFSTLTVSNMSPEDSSIYLCSVKTGFDYGYTFGSGTRLTVV.